The rows below give T cell receptor beta chains drawn from one sample of a study of regulatory T cells in long-lasting Graves disease. TCRdb fed the multiplex PCR reads into MiXCR, producing one record per CDR3 protein. The repertoire holds approximately 400,000 distinct CDR3 sequences, around 15% seen once, with about 20% in the top ten. The sequencing here drew on peripheral blood mononuclear cells (PBMCs), taken at new diagnosis, from a patient treated with antithyroid drugs. The source of these receptors is a female donor with Graves disease. Both conserved end residues are part of each CDR3. Fields, in order: clone size, V gene, J gene, D gene, CDR3 length, CDR3 DNA, CDR3 protein. The D gene is left open where the match is weak. Some rows mark clone size as missing; the rest say once, few, many or name a class of expanded clone.

-	TRBV6-2/TRBV6-3	TRBJ2-7	-	19	TGTGCCAGCAGTTACTCGAAAAGTTGGGTCGAGAGGGAGCCCTACGAGCAGTACTTC	CASSYSKSWVEREPYEQYF
many	TRBV28	TRBJ2-7	TRBD1	15	TGTGCCAGCAGGCCCGGACAGGTCGCCTCCTACGAGCAGTACTTC	CASRPGQVASYEQYF
few	TRBV4-1	TRBJ2-1	TRBD2	19	TGCGCCAGCAGCCAGTCTGGACTAGCGGGAGCCCTAATCTTGGATGAGCAGTTCTTC	CASSQSGLAGALILDEQFF
many	TRBV29-1	TRBJ2-3	-	13	TGCAGCGTTCCCCCCCAGGAATCAGATACGCAGTATTTT	CSVPPQESDTQYF
many	TRBV20-1	TRBJ1-2	-	15	TGCAGTGCCCCCGAGGGGGGCCAGCCCTTCTATGGCTACACCTTC	CSAPEGGQPFYGYTF
many	TRBV6-1	TRBJ1-2	-	13	TGTGCCAGCAGTGAGAACAGGGCGGCTGGCTACACCTTC	CASSENRAAGYTF
many	TRBV2	TRBJ2-3	-	16	TGTGCCAGCACTACTGGCAGACACTCCTCCACAGATACGCAGTATTTT	CASTTGRHSSTDTQYF
many	TRBV10-3	TRBJ2-5	-	16	TGTGCCATCAGTGAGCCATTTACAGGGAAGAAAGAGACCCAGTACTTC	CAISEPFTGKKETQYF
-	TRBV24-1	TRBJ2-1	TRBD2	16	TGTGCCACCAGTGACGCTGGACGCTCGGGGGGCAATGAGCAGTTCTTC	CATSDAGRSGGNEQFF
many	TRBV5-1	TRBJ2-1	-	15	TGCGCCAGCAGCTTGGGCAGGGAATGGAACAATGAGCAGTTCTTC	CASSLGREWNNEQFF
few	TRBV30	TRBJ1-5	-	14	TGTGCCTGGAGACAGGGAGGAGAGCGTCAGCCCCAGCATTTT	CAWRQGGERQPQHF
few	TRBV15	TRBJ2-4	TRBD1	17	TGTGCCACCAGCAGAGGTACCGGGACAGGGACCAAAAACATTCAGTACTTC	CATSRGTGTGTKNIQYF
many	TRBV20-1	TRBJ2-5	-	11	TGCAGTGCTGGACAGCAAGAGACCCAGTACTTC	CSAGQQETQYF
many	TRBV30	TRBJ2-2	-	15	TGTGCCTGGATGGGTGGACACTCTAACACCGGGGAGCTGTTTTTT	CAWMGGHSNTGELFF
many	TRBV2	TRBJ1-4	TRBD1	13	TGTGCCAGCGATGGAGGGGGCTATGAAAAACTGTTTTTT	CASDGGGYEKLFF
-	TRBV30	TRBJ1-5	-	17	TGTGCCTGGAGTCCTCGAGGGATAACAGATAGCAATCAGCCCCAGCATTTT	CAWSPRGITDSNQPQHF
-	TRBV28	TRBJ2-5	-	14	TGTGCCAGCAGTTCTACATGGCCCCAAGAGACCCAGTACTTC	CASSSTWPQETQYF